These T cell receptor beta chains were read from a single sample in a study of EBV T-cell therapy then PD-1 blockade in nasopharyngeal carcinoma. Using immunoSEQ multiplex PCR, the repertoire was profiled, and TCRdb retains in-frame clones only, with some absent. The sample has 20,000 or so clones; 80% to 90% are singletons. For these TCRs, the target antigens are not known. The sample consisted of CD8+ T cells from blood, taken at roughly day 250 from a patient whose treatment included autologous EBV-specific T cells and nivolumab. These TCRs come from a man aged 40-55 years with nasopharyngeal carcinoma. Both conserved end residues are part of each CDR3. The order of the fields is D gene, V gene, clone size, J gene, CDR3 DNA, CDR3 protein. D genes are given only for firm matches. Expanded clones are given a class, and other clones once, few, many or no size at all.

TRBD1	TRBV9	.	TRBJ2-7	TGTGCCAGCAGCGTAGCCGGGACAGGGTCCCACGAGCAGTACTTC	CASSVAGTGSHEQYF
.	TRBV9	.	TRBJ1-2	TGTGCCAGCAGCTCCTCTGGTGAAGGGGGACCAGTCGGCTACACCTTC	CASSSSGEGGPVGYTF
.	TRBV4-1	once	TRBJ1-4	TGCGCCAGCAGCCAAGGGCCCCTGGGCACTAATGAAAAACTGTTTTTT	CASSQGPLGTNEKLFF
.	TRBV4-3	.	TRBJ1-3	TGCGCCAGCAGCCACGGGGTGTCTGGAAACACCATATATTTT	CASSHGVSGNTIYF
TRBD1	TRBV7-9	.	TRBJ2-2	TGTGCCAGCAGCTGGACAGGGTCCGGGGAGCTGTTTTTT	CASSWTGSGELFF
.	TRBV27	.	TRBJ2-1	TGTGCCAGCAGTGGAGGAGGGGATGAGCAGTTCTTC	CASSGGGDEQFF
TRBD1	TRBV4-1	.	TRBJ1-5	TGCGCCAGCAGCCCAGGGACAGGAAAATATAGCAATCAGCCCCAGCATTTT	CASSPGTGKYSNQPQHF
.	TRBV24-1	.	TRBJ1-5	TGTGCCACCAGTGCCAGGGTGGATCAGCCCCAGCATTTT	CATSARVDQPQHF
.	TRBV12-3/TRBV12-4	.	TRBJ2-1	TGTGCCACCCTCTTAGCTGCGGATGAGCAGTTCTTC	CATLLAADEQFF
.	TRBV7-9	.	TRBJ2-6	TGTGCCAGCAGCTTAGCGGGAGTAGACTCAAGCTCTGGGGCCAACGTCCTGACTTTC	CASSLAGVDSSSGANVLTF